Described below is a single TCR beta chain sequence and its context. Its antigen is not identified. The CDR3 covers 15 residues. With 4 bases clipped from V and 6 bases from J, the junction kept 10 bases outside the gene matches. Looked up from germline, CDR1 is SGHRS and CDR2 is YFSETQ. The sample belongs to a study of T cells after posttransplantation cyclophosphamide. Study results and limitations: Recipient CMV seropositivity and CMV reactivation strongly tracked TRB clonality.

Sequencing was performed with immunoSEQ multiplex PCR; in TCRdb, only in-frame clones are kept and a portion is missing. The sample contains approximately 30,000 clones, none of them singletons. Sequencing was performed on PBMCs. The genes are TRBV5-1 and TRBJ2-1; 7 bases match TRBD2. The receptor was derived from a woman aged 45 to 65 in good health and a related stem cell transplant donor. The CDR3 sequence is CASSLGTGGGNEQFF. Written as DNA, the CDR3 is TGCGCCAGCAGCCTCGGGACGGGGGGTGGCAATGAGCAGTTCTTC.